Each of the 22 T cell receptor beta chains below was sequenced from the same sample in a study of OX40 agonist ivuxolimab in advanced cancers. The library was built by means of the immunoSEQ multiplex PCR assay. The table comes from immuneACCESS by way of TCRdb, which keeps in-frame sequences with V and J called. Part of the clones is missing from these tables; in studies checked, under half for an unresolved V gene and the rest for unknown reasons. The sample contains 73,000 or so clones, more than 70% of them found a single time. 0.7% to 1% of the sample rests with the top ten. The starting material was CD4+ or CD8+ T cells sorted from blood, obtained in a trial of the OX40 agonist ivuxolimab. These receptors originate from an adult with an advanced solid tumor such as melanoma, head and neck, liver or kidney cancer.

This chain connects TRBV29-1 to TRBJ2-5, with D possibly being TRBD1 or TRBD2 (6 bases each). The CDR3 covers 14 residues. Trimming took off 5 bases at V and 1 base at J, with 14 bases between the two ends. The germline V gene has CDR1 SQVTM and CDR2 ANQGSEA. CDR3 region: CSVRRGRSQETQYF. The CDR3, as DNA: TGCAGCGTTCGTCGGGGGCGCAGCCAAGAGACCCAGTACTTC.

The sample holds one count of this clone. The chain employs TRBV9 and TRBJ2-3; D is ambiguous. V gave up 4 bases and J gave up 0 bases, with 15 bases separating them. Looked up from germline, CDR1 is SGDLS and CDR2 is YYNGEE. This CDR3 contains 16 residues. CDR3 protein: CASSSGGPTSTDTQYF. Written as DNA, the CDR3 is TGTGCCAGCAGCAGTGGCGGACCCACTAGCACAGATACGCAGTATTTT.

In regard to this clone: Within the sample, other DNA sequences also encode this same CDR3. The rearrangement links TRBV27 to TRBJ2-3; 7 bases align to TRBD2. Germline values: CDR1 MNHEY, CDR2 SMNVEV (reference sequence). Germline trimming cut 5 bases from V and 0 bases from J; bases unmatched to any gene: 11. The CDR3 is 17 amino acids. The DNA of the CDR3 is TGTGCCAGCAGTAGGGACCCTAGCGGTATTAGCACAGATACGCAGTATTTT. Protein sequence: CASSRDPSGISTDTQYF.

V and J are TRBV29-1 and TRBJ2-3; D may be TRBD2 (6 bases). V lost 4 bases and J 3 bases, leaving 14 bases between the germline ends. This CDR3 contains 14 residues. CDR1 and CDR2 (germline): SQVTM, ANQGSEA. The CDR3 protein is CSVVPGGITDTQYF. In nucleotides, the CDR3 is TGCAGCGTTGTCCCAGGCGGGATAACAGATACGCAGTATTTT.

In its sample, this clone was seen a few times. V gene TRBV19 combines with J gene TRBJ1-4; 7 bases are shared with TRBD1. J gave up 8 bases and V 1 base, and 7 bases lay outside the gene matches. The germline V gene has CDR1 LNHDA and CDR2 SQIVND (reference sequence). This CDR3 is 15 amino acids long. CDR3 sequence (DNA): TGTGCCAGTAGTATAGGGTATACAGGGGAGGAAAAACTGTTTTTT. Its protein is CASSIGYTGEEKLFF.

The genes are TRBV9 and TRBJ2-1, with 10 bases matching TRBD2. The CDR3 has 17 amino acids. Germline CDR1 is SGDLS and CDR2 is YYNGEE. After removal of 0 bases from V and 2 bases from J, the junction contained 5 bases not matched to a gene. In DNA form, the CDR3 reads TGTGCCAGCAGCGTAGGGCTAGCGGGGGCCCCCTACAATGAGCAGTTCTTC. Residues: CASSVGLAGAPYNEQFF.

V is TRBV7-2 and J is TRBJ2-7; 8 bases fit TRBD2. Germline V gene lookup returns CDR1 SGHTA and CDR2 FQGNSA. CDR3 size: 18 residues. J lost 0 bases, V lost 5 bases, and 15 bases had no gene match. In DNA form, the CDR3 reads TGTGCCAGCAGCCCTACCTGGCTCGCGGGGGGACCCTCCTACGAGCAGTACTTC. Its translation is CASSPTWLAGGPSYEQYF.

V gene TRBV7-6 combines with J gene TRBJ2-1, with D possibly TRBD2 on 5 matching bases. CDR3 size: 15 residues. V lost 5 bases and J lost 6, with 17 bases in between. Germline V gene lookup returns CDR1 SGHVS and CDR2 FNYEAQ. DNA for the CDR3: TGTGCCAGCAGCACCAGCGGCAGCCCAAGCAATGAGCAGTTCTTC. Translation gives CASSTSGSPSNEQFF.

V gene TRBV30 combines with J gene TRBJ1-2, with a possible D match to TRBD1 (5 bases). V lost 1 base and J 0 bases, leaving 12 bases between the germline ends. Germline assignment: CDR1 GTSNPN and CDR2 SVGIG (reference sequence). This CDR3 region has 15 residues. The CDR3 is CAWSEFGRANYGYTF. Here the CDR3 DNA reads TGTGCCTGGAGTGAGTTCGGCAGGGCTAACTATGGCTACACCTTC.

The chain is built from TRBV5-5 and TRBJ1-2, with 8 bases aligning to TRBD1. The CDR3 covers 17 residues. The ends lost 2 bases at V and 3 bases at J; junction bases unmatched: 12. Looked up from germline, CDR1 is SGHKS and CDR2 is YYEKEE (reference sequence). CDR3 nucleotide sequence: TGTGCCAGCAGCTTAGGGCCAGGGGGCGAAGTTTACTATGGCTACACCTTC. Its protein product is CASSLGPGGEVYYGYTF.

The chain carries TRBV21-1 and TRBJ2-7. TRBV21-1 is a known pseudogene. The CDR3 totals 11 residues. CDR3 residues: CASRNGGEQYF. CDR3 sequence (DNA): TGTGCCAGCAGGAATGGGGGAGAGCAGTACTTC.

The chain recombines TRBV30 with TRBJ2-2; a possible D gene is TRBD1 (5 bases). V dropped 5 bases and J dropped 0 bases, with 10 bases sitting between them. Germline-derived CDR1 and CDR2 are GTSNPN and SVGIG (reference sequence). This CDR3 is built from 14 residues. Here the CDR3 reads CAWSGFPNTGELFF. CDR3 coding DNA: TGTGCCTGGTCAGGGTTCCCGAACACCGGGGAGCTGTTTTTT. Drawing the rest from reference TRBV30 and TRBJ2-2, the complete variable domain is SQTIHQWPATLVQPVGSPLSLECTVEGTSNPNLYWYRQAAGRGLQLLFYSVGIGQISSEVPQNLSASRPQDRQFILSSKKLLLSDSGFYLCAWSGFPNTGELFFGEGSRLTVL.

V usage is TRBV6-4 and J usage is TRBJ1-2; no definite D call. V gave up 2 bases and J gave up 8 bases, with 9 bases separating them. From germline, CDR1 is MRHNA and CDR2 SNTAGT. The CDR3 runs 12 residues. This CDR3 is CASSDGYGGYTF. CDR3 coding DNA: TGTGCCAGCAGTGACGGCTACGGGGGCTACACCTTC.

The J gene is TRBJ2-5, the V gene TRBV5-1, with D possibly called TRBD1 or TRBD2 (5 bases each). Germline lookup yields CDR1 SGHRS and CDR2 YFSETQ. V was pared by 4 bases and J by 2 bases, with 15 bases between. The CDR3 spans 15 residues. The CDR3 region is CASSSRDRQQETQYF. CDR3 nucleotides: TGCGCCAGCAGCAGCCGGGACCGCCAGCAAGAGACCCAGTACTTC.

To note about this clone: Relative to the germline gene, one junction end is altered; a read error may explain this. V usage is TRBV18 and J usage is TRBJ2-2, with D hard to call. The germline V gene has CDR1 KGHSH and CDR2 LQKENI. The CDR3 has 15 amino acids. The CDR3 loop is CASSPRGPNTGELFF. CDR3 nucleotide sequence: TGTGCCAGCTCACCACGGGGTCCGAATACCGGGGAGCTGTTTTTT.

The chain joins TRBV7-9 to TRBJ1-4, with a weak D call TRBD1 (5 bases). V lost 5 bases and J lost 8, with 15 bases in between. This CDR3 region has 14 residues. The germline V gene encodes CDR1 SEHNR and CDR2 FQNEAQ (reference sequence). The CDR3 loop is CASSPSGAREKLFF. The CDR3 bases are TGTGCCAGCAGCCCCTCCGGGGCGCGGGAAAAACTGTTTTTT.

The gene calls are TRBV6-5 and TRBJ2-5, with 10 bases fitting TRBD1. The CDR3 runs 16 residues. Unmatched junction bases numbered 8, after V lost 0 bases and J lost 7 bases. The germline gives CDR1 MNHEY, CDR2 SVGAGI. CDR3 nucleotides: TGTGCCAGCAGTTACTCGAGGGACAGGGGTCTGGCGACCCAGTACTTC. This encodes CASSYSRDRGLATQYF.

Here the CDR3 reads CASSLEGRTSGETQYF. In nucleotides, the CDR3 is TGTGCCAGCAGCTTAGAAGGGAGAACCTCTGGAGAGACCCAGTACTTC. The chain joins TRBV7-9 to TRBJ2-5, with a tentative D call TRBD2 (5 bases). Germline V gene data show CDR1 as SEHNR and CDR2 as FQNEAQ (reference sequence). V was pared by 1 base and J by 4 bases, with 16 bases between. The CDR3 runs 16 residues.

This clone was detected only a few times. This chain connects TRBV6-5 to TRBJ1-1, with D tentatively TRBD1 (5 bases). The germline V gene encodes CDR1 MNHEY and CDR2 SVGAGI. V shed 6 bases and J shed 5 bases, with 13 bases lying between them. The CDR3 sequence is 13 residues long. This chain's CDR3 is CASSTRGETEAFF. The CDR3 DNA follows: TGTGCCAGCAGCACCCGGGGGGAGACTGAAGCTTTCTTT.

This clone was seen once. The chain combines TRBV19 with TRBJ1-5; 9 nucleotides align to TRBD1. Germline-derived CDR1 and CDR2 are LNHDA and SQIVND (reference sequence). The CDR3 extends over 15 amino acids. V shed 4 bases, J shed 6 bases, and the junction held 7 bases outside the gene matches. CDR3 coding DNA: TGTGCCAGTAGTACTCAACAGGGGGCAGTTCAGCCCCAGCATTTT. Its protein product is CASSTQQGAVQPQHF. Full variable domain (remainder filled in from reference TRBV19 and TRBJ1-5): DGGITQSPKYLFRKEGQNVTLSCEQNLNHDAMYWYRQDPGQGLRLIYYSQIVNDFQKGDIAEGYSVSREKKESFPLTVTSAQKNPTAFYLCASSTQQGAVQPQHFGDGTRLSIL.

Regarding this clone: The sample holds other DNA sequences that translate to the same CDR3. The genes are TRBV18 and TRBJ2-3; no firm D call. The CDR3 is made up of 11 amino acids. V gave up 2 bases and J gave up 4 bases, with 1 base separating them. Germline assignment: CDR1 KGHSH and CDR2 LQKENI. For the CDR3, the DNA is TGTGCCAGCTCACCAGCAGATACGCAGTATTTT. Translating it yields CASSPADTQYF.

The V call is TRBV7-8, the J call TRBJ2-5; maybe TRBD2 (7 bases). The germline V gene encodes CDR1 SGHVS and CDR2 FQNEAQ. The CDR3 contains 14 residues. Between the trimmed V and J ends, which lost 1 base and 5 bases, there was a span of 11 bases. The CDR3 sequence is CASSLVAGAETQYF. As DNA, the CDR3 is TGTGCCAGCAGCTTAGTGGCGGGGGCGGAGACCCAGTACTTC.